The sequence of this T cell receptor beta chain was determined in a study of T cells in Graves' hyperthyroidism and ophthalmopathy. J was trimmed by 1 base and V by 4 bases; bases with no gene match: 19. The CDR3 is 20 amino acids. Germline V gene data show CDR1 as SGHRS and CDR2 as YFSETQ. This clonotype was seen repeatedly, ten times or more. Amplification of TCR beta CDR3 regions used RNA as the template. First-round RT-PCR targeting the TCR CDR3 was performed with the HTBI primer set. TCRdb used MiXCR to reprocess the multiplex PCR reads, holding one entry per CDR3 protein. Of 500,000 to 750,000 distinct CDR3 sequences in the sample, about a sixth were seen once.

V gene TRBV5-1 combines with J gene TRBJ2-3, with 9 bases fitting TRBD2. Sequencing input: blood. The sequence derives from a woman aged 25 to 39 with Graves' hyperthyroidism. The CDR3 nucleotides are TGCGCCAGCAGCCGCGGTAGAGCGGGAGGCCCTAGGGTAGGCACAGATACGCAGTATTTT. Translation: CASSRGRAGGPRVGTDTQYF.